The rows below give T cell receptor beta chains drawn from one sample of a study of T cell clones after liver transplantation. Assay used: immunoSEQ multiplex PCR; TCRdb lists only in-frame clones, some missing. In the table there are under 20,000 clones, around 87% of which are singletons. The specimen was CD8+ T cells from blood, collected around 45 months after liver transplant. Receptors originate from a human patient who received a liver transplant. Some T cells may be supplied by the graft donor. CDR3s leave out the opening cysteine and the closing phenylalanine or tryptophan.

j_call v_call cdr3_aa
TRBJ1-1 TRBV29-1 SVPEAF
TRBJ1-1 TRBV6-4 ASSDFSGQGARSNTEAF
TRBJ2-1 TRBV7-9 ASSHTAGTGERSEQF
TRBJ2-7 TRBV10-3 ATSPGQGGVNEQY
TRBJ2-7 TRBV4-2 ASSQDRVVYEQY
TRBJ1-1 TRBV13 ASTFEWGGSPGVSEAF
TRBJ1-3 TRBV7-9 ASSLRPTGGNTIY
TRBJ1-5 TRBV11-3 ASSLGGDSNQPQH
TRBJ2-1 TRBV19 ASSTRQGPNEQF
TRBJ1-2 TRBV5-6 ASSLAAGGGYT
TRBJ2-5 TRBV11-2 ASSWGTVPHETQY
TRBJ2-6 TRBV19 ASSVTGLPFAGANVLT
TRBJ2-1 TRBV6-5 ASSYNSPDLGNEQF
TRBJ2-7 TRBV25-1 ASSDSYYEQY
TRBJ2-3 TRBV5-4 ASSLQGRETDTQY
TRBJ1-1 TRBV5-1 ASSSLTENTEAF
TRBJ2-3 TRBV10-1 ASSLAGVTDTQY
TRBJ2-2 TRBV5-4 ASRQGLGITGELF
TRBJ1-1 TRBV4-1 ASSPQGAEAF
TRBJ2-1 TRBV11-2 ASSLEVKGGFEQF
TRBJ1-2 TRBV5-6 ASSQTGVHGYT
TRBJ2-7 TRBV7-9 ASSRVSSGDNEQY
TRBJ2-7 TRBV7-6 ASSGPGQNYEQY
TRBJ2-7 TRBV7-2 ASSLGAGIPYEQY
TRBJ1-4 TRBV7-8 ASSSPPTGTGAKLF
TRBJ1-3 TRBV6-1 ASSEATVISGNTIY
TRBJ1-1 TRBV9 ASSVGTVSVEAF
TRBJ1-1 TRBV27 ASSEPNTEAF
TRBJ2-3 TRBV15 ATSSGMSSTDMQY
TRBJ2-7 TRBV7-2 ASSLTSGSFDEQY